The 32 T cell receptor beta chains listed next were all sequenced from one sample in a study of blood T cell repertoires in COVID-19. TCRdb keeps only in-frame clones here, not all; method: immunoSEQ multiplex PCR. In the table there are around 120,000 clones, approximately 80% of which are singletons. The material sequenced was peripheral blood. The receptors shown here come from a human donor in a cohort sampled during active COVID-19.

This clone appeared once. This sequence joins TRBV5-1 and TRBJ2-5; 7 bases fit TRBD1. V trimming: 1 base; J trimming: 2 bases; junction bases outside the gene matches: 5. The CDR3 consists of 15 residues. The germline CDR1 and CDR2 sequences are SGHRS and YFSETQ. The CDR3 protein is CASSLIPGGQETQYF. DNA of the CDR3: TGCGCCAGCAGCTTGATTCCAGGGGGTCAAGAGACCCAGTACTTC.

The rearrangement uses TRBV4-2 and TRBJ2-2, with D possibly matching TRBD2 (7 bases). The V end lost 3 bases, the J end lost 6 bases, and 11 bases lay between the germline ends. The CDR3 sequence is 14 residues long. Per the germline V gene, CDR1 is LGHNA and CDR2 is YNFKEQ. The CDR3 DNA follows: TGTGCCAGCAGCCATGAGGGGGGGGCCGGGGAGCTGTTTTTT. Its protein is CASSHEGGAGELFF.

CDR3 DNA: TGTGCCAGCACCCGACAGGGGGCCGGCAATCAGCCCCAGCATTTT. It encodes CASTRQGAGNQPQHF. The chain uses TRBV28 and TRBJ1-5, with 10 bases fitting TRBD1. J gave up 2 bases and V 7 bases, and 5 bases lay outside the gene matches. The CDR3 contains 15 residues. Germline CDR1 is MDHEN and CDR2 is SYDVKM.

The chain couples TRBV19 to TRBJ1-1; TRBD1 matches at 7 bases. V lost 8 bases and J lost 7; bases outside the gene matches: 10. Germline V CDR1 and CDR2: LNHDA, SQIVND (reference sequence). The CDR3 runs 13 residues. In DNA form, the CDR3 reads TGTGCCAGTCACAGCTACCGGGACAGTGAAGCTTTCTTT. This encodes CASHSYRDSEAFF.

This clone showed up just a few times. This sequence joins TRBV19 and TRBJ2-7; TRBD1 aligns across 9 bases. The CDR3 covers 14 residues. V lost 3 bases to trimming and J lost 4 bases; unmatched junction nucleotides: 4. Germline CDR1 is LNHDA and CDR2 is SQIVND (reference sequence). The CDR3 here is CASSIGTGLYEQYF. CDR3 coding DNA: TGTGCCAGTAGTATCGGGACAGGGCTATACGAGCAGTACTTC.

V and J are TRBV6-4 and TRBJ2-7; TRBD2 matches 11 bases. The CDR3 contains 16 residues. From germline, CDR1 is MRHNA and CDR2 SNTAGT. V lost 11 bases and J lost 4; bases outside the gene matches: 16. The CDR3 coding sequence is TGTGCCCCCTTCTGTCCGTATGTAGCGGGGGGGTACGAGCAGTACTTC. It is translated as CAPFCPYVAGGYEQYF.

The chain couples TRBV5-6 to TRBJ2-5, with 8 bases matching TRBD1. The germline CDR1 and CDR2 sequences are SGHDT and YYEEEE. CDR3 length: 14 residues. The V segment lost 0 bases and the J segment 5 bases; nucleotides outside the gene matches: 3. The chain's CDR3 is CASSLAGGAETQYF. The CDR3 DNA sequence: TGTGCCAGCAGCTTGGCAGGGGGCGCGGAGACCCAGTACTTC.

This sequence joins TRBV7-8 and TRBJ2-7, with D possibly being TRBD1 (5 bases). Trimming took off 5 bases at V and 2 bases at J, with 10 bases between the two ends. This CDR3 has 13 amino acids. CDR1 and CDR2 from the germline V gene are SGHVS and FQNEAQ. CDR3: CASSQRRAYEQYF. CDR3 bases: TGTGCCAGCAGCCAGCGCAGGGCCTACGAGCAGTACTTC.

This clone was counted only a few times. The chain is built from TRBV30 and TRBJ2-7, with D tentatively TRBD2 (6 bases). Germline assignment: CDR1 GTSNPN and CDR2 SVGIG (reference sequence). V gave up 3 bases and J gave up 3 bases, with 15 bases separating them. This CDR3 spans 14 amino acids. As DNA, the CDR3 is TGTGCCTGGAGCCGACTAGTCGGTATCTACGAGCAGTACTTC. This encodes CAWSRLVGIYEQYF.

The chain recombines TRBV5-8 with TRBJ2-1; TRBD1 matches 9 bases. Germline CDR1 is SGHTS and CDR2 is YDEGEE. After removal of 2 bases from V and 2 bases from J, the junction contained 5 bases not matched to a gene. The CDR3 has 16 amino acids. The CDR3 sequence: CASSFYRGRTYNEQFF. CDR3 bases: TGTGCCAGCAGCTTCTACAGGGGGCGCACCTACAATGAGCAGTTCTTC.

CDR3 loop: CASSQAPGPSTDTQYF. CDR3 nucleotide sequence: TGCGCCAGCAGCCAAGCCCCCGGTCCTAGCACAGATACGCAGTATTTT. This sequence joins TRBV4-3 and TRBJ2-3, with D hard to call. V dropped 1 base and J dropped 0 bases, with 11 bases sitting between them. This CDR3 is 16 amino acids long. Germline V gene lookup returns CDR1 LGHNA and CDR2 YSLEER.

This clone was detected ten times or more. This sequence joins TRBV29-1 and TRBJ2-1, with TRBD2 matching over 8 bases. The CDR3 spans 18 residues. CDR1 and CDR2 from the germline V gene are SQVTM and ANQGSEA. The V and J ends lost 6 bases and 0 bases, in that order; junction bases with no gene match: 16. CDR3 region: CSVAGLVDPLASYNEQFF. CDR3 bases: TGCAGCGTCGCGGGACTAGTCGACCCCCTGGCCTCCTACAATGAGCAGTTCTTC.

The chain employs TRBV24-1 and TRBJ2-3; 7 positions match TRBD2. CDR3 size: 18 residues. Germline CDR1 is KGHDR and CDR2 is SFDVKD. The V and J ends lost 0 bases and 3 bases, in that order; junction bases with no gene match: 11. In DNA form, the CDR3 reads TGTGCCACCAGTGATTTGCAAGGGCTTTGGGGGGGGACAGATACGCAGTATTTT. This codes for CATSDLQGLWGGTDTQYF.

V is TRBV27 and J is TRBJ2-3; possible D gene TRBD2, 5 bases. V was pared by 5 bases and J by 0 bases, with 12 bases between. CDR3 length: 15 amino acids. CDR1 and CDR2 (germline): MNHEY, SMNVEV (reference sequence). For the CDR3, the DNA is TGTGCCAGCAGTGTAAGCGGAGCTAGCACAGATACGCAGTATTTT. This codes for CASSVSGASTDTQYF.

This sequence joins TRBV7-2 and TRBJ1-2; possibly TRBD1 for D (6 bases). The CDR3 runs 14 residues. The ends were cut back, 2 bases at V and 5 bases at J, with 12 bases in the middle. CDR1 is SGHTA and CDR2 is FQGNSA in the germline V gene. For the CDR3, the DNA is TGTGCCAGCAGCTTAATGGGACAAGGTTATGGCTACACCTTC. Translation: CASSLMGQGYGYTF.

The rearrangement links TRBV4-3 to TRBJ2-1; 7 bases match TRBD2. This CDR3 contains 16 residues. Germline assignment: CDR1 LGHNA and CDR2 YSLEER. V shed 5 bases and J 6 bases; nucleotides not matched to a gene: 13. For the CDR3, the DNA is TGCGCCAGCAGCTTTGGGGGAGGGGCCACGGTCAATGAGCAGTTCTTC. This translates into CASSFGGGATVNEQFF.

This chain links TRBV7-8 with TRBJ2-2; the match to TRBD2 covers 9 bases. The CDR3 is 18 amino acids. The V gene end was trimmed by 5 bases and the J gene end by 5 bases; junction bases not matched to a gene: 15. Per the germline V gene, CDR1 is SGHVS and CDR2 is FQNEAQ. DNA of the CDR3: TGTGCCAGCAGCCCGCGGGTAGCGGGAGTGCGGCCAACCGGGGAGCTGTTTTTT. It is translated as CASSPRVAGVRPTGELFF.

The rearrangement links TRBV18 to TRBJ1-1; TRBD1 is a possible D gene (6 bases). Deletions cut 3 bases from V and 4 bases from J, with 12 bases between. CDR3 length equals 14 residues. CDR1 is KGHSH, CDR2 LQKENI, per germline. CDR3 sequence reads: CASSPSRGGTEAFF. Here the CDR3 DNA reads TGTGCCAGCTCACCGTCCAGGGGCGGCACTGAAGCTTTCTTT.

The chain combines TRBV19 with TRBJ1-2; 7 bases fit TRBD1. The V gene end was trimmed by 5 bases and the J gene end by 14 bases; junction bases not matched to a gene: 14. The length of the CDR3 is 13 residues. Germline V lookup: CDR1 LNHDA, CDR2 SQIVND (reference sequence). CDR3 in amino acids: CASSAGQDLIGTF. As DNA, the CDR3 is TGTGCCAGTAGTGCTGGACAGGACCTGATAGGGACCTTC. Full variable domain (remainder filled in from reference TRBV19 and TRBJ1-2): DGGITQSPKYLFRKEGQNVTLSCEQNLNHDAMYWYRQDPGQGLRLIYYSQIVNDFQKGDIAEGYSVSREKKESFPLTVTSAQKNPTAFYLCASSAGQDLIGTFGSGTRLTVV.

The rearrangement joins TRBV5-1 to TRBJ2-3; D is unresolved. The CDR3 extends over 13 amino acids. Germline V gene data show CDR1 as SGHRS and CDR2 as YFSETQ. V was trimmed by 8 bases and J by 2 bases, leaving 12 bases between them. CDR3: CASGQQNTDTQYF. CDR3 in DNA: TGCGCCAGTGGGCAACAGAACACAGATACGCAGTATTTT.

This chain links TRBV5-6 with TRBJ1-4; TRBD1 matches at 10 bases. Unmatched junction bases numbered 7, after V lost 3 bases and J lost 8 bases. Germline CDR1 and CDR2: SGHDT and YYEEEE. CDR3 length: 15 residues. The CDR3 region has the DNA TGTGCCAGCAGCTCCAGGACAGGGGGAGGCGAAAAACTGTTTTTT. It specifies CASSSRTGGGEKLFF.

The chain uses TRBV5-1 and TRBJ2-2; the match to TRBD1 covers 9 bases. There are 15 residues in the CDR3. The J segment lost 5 bases and the V segment lost 0 bases, leaving 2 bases of the junction unmatched. In germline, CDR1 is SGHRS, CDR2 YFSETQ. CDR3 DNA sequence: TGCGCCAGCAGCTTGGGAGGGACAGGGACCGGGGAGCTGTTTTTT. This encodes CASSLGGTGTGELFF.

The chain joins TRBV19 to TRBJ2-3, with D possibly being TRBD2 (5 bases). Germline V gene sequence: CDR1 LNHDA, CDR2 SQIVND (reference sequence). V was trimmed by 2 bases and J by 5 bases, leaving 5 bases between them. The CDR3 sequence is 12 residues long. This chain's CDR3 is CASSIRGDTQYF. DNA for the CDR3: TGTGCCAGTAGTATACGGGGAGATACGCAGTATTTT.

The chain recombines TRBV11-2 with TRBJ2-7; D gene unclear. Trimming stripped 3 bases from V and 6 bases from J, with 12 bases between. Germline assignment: CDR1 SGHAT and CDR2 FQNNGV. CDR3 length: 13 residues. In nucleotides, the CDR3 is TGTGCCAGCAGCTTTGTCCTCGGTGGCGAGCAGTACTTC. Protein product: CASSFVLGGEQYF.

The chain carries TRBV29-1 and TRBJ2-5; 7 positions match TRBD1. After removal of 7 bases from V and 5 bases from J, the junction contained 7 bases not matched to a gene. Germline values: CDR1 SQVTM, CDR2 ANQGSEA. This CDR3 has 12 amino acids. CDR3 sequence reads: CSGTGFAETQYF. In DNA form, the CDR3 reads TGCAGCGGGACAGGCTTCGCGGAGACCCAGTACTTC.

The chain links TRBV3-1 (or the pseudogene TRBV3-2) to TRBJ2-2; 8 bases are shared with TRBD2. V was clipped by 4 bases and J by 7 bases; unmatched bases: 8. Germline V gene sequence: CDR1 LGHDT, CDR2 YNNKEL (reference sequence). The CDR3 runs to 15 residues. CDR3 sequence (DNA): TGTGCCAGCAGCCTCGGGGGGGTTATCGACGGGGAGCTGTTTTTT. It yields the protein CASSLGGVIDGELFF.

A single count supports this clone. This chain joins TRBV25-1 and TRBJ1-2; weak D call: TRBD1 (5 bases). The CDR3 runs to 15 residues. Germline CDR1 is MGHDK and CDR2 is SYGVNS. With 0 bases removed from V and 0 bases from J, the gap between germline ends came to 8 bases. The CDR3, as DNA: TGTGCCAGCAGTGAATATTCGACAGCTAACTATGGCTACACCTTC. It specifies CASSEYSTANYGYTF.

V and J are TRBV29-1 and TRBJ2-7; maybe TRBD2 (5 bases). Trimming cost V 7 bases and J 0 bases, with 13 bases left between them. Germline values: CDR1 SQVTM, CDR2 ANQGSEA. This CDR3 is 13 amino acids long. The CDR3 spells CSARGIISYEQYF. CDR3 coding DNA: TGCAGCGCCCGAGGGATTATCTCCTACGAGCAGTACTTC.

The chain recombines TRBV7-8 with TRBJ1-1, with unresolved D. Germline V lookup: CDR1 SGHVS, CDR2 FQNEAQ. This CDR3 spans 14 amino acids. With 4 bases removed from V and 7 bases from J, the gap between germline ends came to 16 bases. CDR3 sequence: CASSSSLRVVEAFF. The CDR3 bases are TGTGCCAGCAGCTCCTCGCTTCGTGTAGTTGAAGCTTTCTTT.

This chain links TRBV5-8 with TRBJ2-1; 10 bases fit TRBD2. V shed 1 base and J 7 bases; nucleotides not matched to a gene: 11. CDR3 size: 17 residues. Germline CDR1 reads SGHTS; CDR2 reads YDEGEE. CDR3 sequence (DNA): TGTGCCAGCAGCTTGAATCCGGGGACTAGCGCCCAGAATGAGCAGTTCTTC. Its translation: CASSLNPGTSAQNEQFF.

The chain combines TRBV24-1 with TRBJ2-3; 9 nucleotides agree with TRBD2. V was pared by 7 bases and J by 5 bases, with 21 bases of the junction left unmatched. CDR3 length: 19 amino acids. The germline gives CDR1 KGHDR, CDR2 SFDVKD. CDR3 DNA: TGTGCCACCAGCGAACCCCACCGTGGAGGGCGGGGGGGTGGAGATACGCAGTATTTT. It codes for CATSEPHRGGRGGGDTQYF.

This chain uses TRBV4-2 with TRBJ2-1; the D gene is possibly TRBD2 (6 bases). The germline V and J ends were trimmed by 0 bases and 0 bases, with 12 bases remaining between them. CDR1 is LGHNA and CDR2 is YNFKEQ in the germline V gene. This CDR3 spans 17 amino acids. The CDR3 nucleotides are TGTGCCAGCAGCCAAGATTCCCCCGGGAGCTCCTACAATGAGCAGTTCTTC. The encoded protein is CASSQDSPGSSYNEQFF.